The clone carrying this T cell receptor (beta chain) was seen only once. The antigen remains undetermined. The record originates from a study of metastatic and nonmetastatic thyroid tumors. Study in general: Malignant thyroid and benign thyroid patients provided blood and tumor or nodule tissue whose repertoires were compared.

No treatment had been given to any patient before thyroid surgery. CDR1 KGHSH and CDR2 LQKENI come from the germline V gene. There are 17 residues in the CDR3. V shed 7 bases and J 4 bases; nucleotides not matched to a gene: 16. TCRdb re-called the PCR reads through MiXCR. The sample shows over 15,000 clones, 33% of them seen only once. Notes on the study in general: It was reported that TCR beta diversity was significantly higher in malignant thyroid tumors than benign nodules, in blood and tumor.

This chain uses TRBV18 with TRBJ2-3; TRBD1 aligns across 8 bases. The sequencing input was tumor tissue. This sequence was found in a male donor with papillary thyroid cancer or a benign thyroid nodule (not recorded which). Some clones in this sample may be carry-over from other donors' samples. The CDR3 sequence: CASCPPLLTGEADTQYF. CDR3 DNA sequence: TGTGCCAGCTGCCCCCCCCTGCTGACAGGGGAGGCAGATACGCAGTATTTT.